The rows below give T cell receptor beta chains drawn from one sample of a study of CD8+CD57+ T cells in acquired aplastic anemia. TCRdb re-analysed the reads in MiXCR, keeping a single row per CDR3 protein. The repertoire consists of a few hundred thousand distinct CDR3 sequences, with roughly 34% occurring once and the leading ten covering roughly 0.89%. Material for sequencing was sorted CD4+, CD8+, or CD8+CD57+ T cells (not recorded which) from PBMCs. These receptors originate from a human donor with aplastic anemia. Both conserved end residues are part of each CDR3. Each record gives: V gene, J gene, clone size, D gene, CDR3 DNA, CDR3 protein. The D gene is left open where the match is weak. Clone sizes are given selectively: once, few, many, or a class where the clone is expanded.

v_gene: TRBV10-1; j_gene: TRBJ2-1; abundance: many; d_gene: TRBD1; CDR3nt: TGCGCCAGCAGTGAGAACAGGGGCCACAACTACAATGAGCAGTTCTTC; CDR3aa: CASSENRGHNYNEQFF
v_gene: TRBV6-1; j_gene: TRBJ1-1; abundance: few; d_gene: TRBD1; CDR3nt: TGTGCCAGCAGTAAAACGAGGACAGGATCGTGGAGCACTGAAGCTTTCTTT; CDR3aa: CASSKTRTGSWSTEAFF
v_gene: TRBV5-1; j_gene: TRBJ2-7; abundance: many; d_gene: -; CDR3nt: TGCGCCAGCAGCTTGGGGCAACTCGACTACGAGCAGTACTTC; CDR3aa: CASSLGQLDYEQYF
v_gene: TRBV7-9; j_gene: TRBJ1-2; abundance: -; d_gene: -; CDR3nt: TGTGCCAGCAGCCCGGCCAGCCCCCTAATAGGCTACACCTTC; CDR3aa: CASSPASPLIGYTF
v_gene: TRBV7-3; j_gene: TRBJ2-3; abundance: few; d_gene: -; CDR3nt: TGTGCCAGCAGCTTCCAGCGGGCTAGCACAGATACGCAGTATTTT; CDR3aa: CASSFQRASTDTQYF
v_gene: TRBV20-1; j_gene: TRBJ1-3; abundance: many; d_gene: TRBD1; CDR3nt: TGCAGTGCCGAGGGACAGGCCTCTGGAAACACCATATATTTT; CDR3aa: CSAEGQASGNTIYF
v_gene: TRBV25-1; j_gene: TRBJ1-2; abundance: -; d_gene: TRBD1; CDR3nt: TGTGCCAGCAGTGAATTTGGCAGGCCAGGGGGCAATGGCTACACCTTC; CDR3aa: CASSEFGRPGGNGYTF
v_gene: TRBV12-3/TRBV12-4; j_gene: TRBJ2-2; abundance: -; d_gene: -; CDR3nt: TGTGCCAGCAGTCGCGACGGGGAGCTGTTTTTT; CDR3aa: CASSRDGELFF
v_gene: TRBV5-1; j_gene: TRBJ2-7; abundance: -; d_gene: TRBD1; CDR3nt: TGCGCCAGCCGGACAGGCCTCTCTGGGGAGCAGTACTTC; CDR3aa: CASRTGLSGEQYF
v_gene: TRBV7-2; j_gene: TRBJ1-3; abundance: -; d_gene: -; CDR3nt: TGTGCCAGCTCATTCGGGCCACGCTCTGGAAACACCATATATTTT; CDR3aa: CASSFGPRSGNTIYF
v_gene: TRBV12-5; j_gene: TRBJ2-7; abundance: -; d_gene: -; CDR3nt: TGTGCTAGTGGTTTAATATACGAGCAGTACTTC; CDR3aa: CASGLIYEQYF
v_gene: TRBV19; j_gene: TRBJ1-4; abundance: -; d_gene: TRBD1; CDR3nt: TGTGCATCTTCAGGGGGGCCCTTTGAAAAACTGTTTTTT; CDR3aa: CASSGGPFEKLFF
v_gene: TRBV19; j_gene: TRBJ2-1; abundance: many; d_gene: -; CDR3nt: TGTGCCAGTAACGCGGAATACAGCGAGCAGTTCTTC; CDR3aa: CASNAEYSEQFF
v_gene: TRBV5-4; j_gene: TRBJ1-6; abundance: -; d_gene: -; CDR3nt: TGTGCCAGCAGCGATGGCGGGGGAGGCCATAATTCACCCCTCCACTTT; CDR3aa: CASSDGGGGHNSPLHF
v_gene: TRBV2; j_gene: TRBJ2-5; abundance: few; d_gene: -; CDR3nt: TGTGCCAGCGCGTGGAGGGCTGGCGGCCAAGAGACCCAGTACTTC; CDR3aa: CASAWRAGGQETQYF
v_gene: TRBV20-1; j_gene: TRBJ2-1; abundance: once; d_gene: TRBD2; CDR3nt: TGCAGTAACCCCGGGACTAGCGCTTACAATGAGCAGTTCTTC; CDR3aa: CSNPGTSAYNEQFF
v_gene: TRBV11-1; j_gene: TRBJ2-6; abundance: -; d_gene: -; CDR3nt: TGTGCCAGCAGCTTAGGTTCGGGGTTCTCTGGGGCCAACGTCCTGACTTTC; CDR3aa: CASSLGSGFSGANVLTF
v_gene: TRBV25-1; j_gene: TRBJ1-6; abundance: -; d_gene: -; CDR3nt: TGTGCCAGCAGTCCTCCCGGGCCGGGACGTTCACCCCTCCACTTT; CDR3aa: CASSPPGPGRSPLHF
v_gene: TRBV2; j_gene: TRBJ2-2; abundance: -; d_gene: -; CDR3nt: TGTGCCAGCAGTGTCACAGATTTGTTCGCGAACACCGGGGGGCTGTTTTTT; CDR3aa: CASSVTDLFANTGGLFF
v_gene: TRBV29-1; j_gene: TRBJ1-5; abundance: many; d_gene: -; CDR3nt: TGCAGCGTTACTGCGCCAAATCAGCCCCAGCATTTT; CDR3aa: CSVTAPNQPQHF
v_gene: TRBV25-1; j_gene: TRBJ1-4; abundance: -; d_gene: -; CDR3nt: TGTGCCAGCAGTGAACCAGGGTGGCTGTTTTTT; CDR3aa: CASSEPGWLFF
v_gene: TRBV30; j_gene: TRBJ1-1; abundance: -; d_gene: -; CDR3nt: TGTGCCTGGAGTGTGACTCCGAACACTGAAGCTTTCTTT; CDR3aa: CAWSVTPNTEAFF
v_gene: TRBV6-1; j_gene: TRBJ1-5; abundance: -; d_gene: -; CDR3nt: TGTGCCAGCGGGTGGAATCAGCCCCAGCATTTT; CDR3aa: CASGWNQPQHF
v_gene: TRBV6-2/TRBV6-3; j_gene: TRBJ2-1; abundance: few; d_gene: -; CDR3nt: TGTGCCAGCAGTTGGAACAGCTACAATGAGCAGTTCTTC; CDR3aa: CASSWNSYNEQFF
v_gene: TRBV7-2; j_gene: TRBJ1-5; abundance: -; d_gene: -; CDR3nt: TGTGCCGGCAGCTTATCCAGGGATAGCAATCGGCCCCAGCATTTT; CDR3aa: CAGSLSRDSNRPQHF
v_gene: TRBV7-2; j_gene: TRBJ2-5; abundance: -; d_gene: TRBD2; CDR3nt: TGTGCCAGCAGCCATTATTGGACTAGCGGGAGGGAGACCCAGTACTTC; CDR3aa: CASSHYWTSGRETQYF
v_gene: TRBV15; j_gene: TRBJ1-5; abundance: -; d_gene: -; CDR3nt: TGTGCCACCAGTACGGAGGGGGACAATGGTCAGCCCCAGCATTTT; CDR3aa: CATSTEGDNGQPQHF
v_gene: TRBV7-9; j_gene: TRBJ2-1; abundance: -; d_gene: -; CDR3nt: TGTGCCAGCAGCTGGAATGAGCAGTTCTTC; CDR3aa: CASSWNEQFF
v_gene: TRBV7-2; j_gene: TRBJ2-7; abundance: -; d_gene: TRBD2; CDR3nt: TGTGCCAGCAGCTTAGCAGCAGCGGGGGCCCCCTACGAGCAGTACTTT; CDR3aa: CASSLAAAGAPYEQYF
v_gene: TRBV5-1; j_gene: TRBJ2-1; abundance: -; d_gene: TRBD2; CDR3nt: TGCGCCAGCAGCTTGGTTGTGGCGGGAGGGAGGGAGCAGTTCTTC; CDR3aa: CASSLVVAGGREQFF